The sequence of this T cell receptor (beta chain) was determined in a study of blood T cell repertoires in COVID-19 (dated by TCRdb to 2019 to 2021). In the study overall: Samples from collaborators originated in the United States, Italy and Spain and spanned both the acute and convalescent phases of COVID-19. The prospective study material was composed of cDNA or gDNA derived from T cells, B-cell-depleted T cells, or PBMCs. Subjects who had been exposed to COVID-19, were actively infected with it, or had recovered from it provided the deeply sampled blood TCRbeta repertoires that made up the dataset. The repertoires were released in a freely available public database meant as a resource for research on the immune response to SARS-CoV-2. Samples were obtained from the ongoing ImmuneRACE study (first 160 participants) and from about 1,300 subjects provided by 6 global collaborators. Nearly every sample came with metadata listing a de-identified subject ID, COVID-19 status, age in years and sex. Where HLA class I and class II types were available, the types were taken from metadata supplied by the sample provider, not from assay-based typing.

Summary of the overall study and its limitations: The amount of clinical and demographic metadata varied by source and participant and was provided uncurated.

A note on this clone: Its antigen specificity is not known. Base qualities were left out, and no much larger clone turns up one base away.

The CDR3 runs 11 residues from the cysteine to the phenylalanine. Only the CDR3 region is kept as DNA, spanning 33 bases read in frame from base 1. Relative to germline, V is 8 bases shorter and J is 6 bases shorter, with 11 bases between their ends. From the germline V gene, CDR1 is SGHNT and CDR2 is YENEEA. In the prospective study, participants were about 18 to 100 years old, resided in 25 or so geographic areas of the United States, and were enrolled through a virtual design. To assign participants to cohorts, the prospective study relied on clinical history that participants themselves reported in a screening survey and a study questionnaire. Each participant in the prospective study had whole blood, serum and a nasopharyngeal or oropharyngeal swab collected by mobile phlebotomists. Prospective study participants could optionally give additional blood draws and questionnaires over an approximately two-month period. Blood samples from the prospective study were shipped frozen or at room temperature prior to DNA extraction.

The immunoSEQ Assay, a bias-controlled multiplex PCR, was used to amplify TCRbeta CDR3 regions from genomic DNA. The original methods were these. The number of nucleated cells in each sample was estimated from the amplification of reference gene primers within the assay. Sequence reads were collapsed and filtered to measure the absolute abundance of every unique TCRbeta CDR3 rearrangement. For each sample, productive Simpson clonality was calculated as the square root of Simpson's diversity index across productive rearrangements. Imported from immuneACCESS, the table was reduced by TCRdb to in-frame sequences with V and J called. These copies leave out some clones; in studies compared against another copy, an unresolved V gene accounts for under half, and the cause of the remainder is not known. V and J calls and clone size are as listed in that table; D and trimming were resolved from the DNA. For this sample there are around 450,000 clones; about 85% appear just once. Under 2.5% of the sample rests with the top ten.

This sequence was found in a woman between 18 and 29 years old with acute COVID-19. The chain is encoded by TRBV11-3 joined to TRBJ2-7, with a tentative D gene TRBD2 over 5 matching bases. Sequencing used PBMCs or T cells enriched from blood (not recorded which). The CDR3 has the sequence CASGSVFEQYF. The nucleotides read TGTGCCAGCGGGAGTGTATTCGAGCAGTACTTC.